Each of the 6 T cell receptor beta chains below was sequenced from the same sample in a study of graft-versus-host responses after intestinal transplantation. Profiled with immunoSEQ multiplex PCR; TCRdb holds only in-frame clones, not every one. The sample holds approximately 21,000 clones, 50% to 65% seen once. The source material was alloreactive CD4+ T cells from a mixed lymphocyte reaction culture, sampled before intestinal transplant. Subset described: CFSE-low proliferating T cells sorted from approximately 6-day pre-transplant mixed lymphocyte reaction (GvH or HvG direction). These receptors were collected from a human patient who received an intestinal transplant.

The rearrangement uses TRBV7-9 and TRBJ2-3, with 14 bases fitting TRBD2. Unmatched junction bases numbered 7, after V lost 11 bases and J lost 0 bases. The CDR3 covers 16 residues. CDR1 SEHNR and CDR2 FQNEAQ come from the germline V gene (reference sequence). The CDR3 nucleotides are TGTGCCTGCGGGACTAGCGGGAGATATAGCACAGATACGCAGTATTTT. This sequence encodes CACGTSGRYSTDTQYF.

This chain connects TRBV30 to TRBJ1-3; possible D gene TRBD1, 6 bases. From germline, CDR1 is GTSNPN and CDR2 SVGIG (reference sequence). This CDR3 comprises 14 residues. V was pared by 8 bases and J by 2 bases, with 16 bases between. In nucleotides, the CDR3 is TGTGCCGGGGTACGGGGGGCACCTGGAAACACCATATATTTT. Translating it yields CAGVRGAPGNTIYF.

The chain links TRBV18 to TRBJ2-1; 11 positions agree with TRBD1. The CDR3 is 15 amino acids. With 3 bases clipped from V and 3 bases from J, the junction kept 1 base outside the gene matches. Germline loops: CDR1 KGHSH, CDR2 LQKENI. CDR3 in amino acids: CASSPGTGGYNEQFF. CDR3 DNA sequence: TGTGCCAGCTCACCCGGGACAGGGGGCTACAATGAGCAGTTCTTC.

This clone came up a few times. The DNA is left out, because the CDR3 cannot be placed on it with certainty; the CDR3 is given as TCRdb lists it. The CDR3: CASTSAGAAPERKGMFF. This sequence joins TRBV19 and TRBJ1-4. Germline assignment: CDR1 LNHDA and CDR2 SQIVND (reference sequence). The CDR3 is 17 residues long, counting both termini.

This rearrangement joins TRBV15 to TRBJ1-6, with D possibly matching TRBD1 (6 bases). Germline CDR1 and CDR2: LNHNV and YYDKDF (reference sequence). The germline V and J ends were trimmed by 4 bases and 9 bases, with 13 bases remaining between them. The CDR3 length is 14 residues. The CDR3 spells CATSTLRGGSPLHF. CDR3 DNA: TGTGCCACCAGCACCCTAAGGGGGGGTTCACCCCTCCACTTT.

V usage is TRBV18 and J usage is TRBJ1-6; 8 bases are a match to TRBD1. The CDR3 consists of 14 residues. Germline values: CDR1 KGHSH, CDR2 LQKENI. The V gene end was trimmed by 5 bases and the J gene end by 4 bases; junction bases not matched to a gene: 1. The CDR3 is CASSGTGYNSPLHF. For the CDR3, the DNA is TGTGCCAGCTCAGGGACAGGTTATAATTCACCCCTCCACTTT.